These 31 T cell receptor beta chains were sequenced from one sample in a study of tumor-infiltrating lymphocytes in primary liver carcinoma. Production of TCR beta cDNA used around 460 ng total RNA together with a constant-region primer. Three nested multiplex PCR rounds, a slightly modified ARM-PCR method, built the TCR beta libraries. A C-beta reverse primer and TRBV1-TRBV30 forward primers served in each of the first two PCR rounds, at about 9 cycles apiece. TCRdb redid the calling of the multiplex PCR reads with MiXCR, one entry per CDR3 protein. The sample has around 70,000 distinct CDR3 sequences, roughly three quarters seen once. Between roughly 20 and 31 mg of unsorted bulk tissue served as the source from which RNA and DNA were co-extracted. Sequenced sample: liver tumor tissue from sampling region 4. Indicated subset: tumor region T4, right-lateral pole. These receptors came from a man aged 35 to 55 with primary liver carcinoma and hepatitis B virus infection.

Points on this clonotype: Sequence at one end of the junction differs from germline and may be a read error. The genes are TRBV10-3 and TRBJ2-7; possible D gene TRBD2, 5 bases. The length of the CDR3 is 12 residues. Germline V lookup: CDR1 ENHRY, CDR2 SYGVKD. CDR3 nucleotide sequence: TGTGCCACAGCTCGGGAATTCCACGAGCGGTACTTC. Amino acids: CATAREFHERYF.

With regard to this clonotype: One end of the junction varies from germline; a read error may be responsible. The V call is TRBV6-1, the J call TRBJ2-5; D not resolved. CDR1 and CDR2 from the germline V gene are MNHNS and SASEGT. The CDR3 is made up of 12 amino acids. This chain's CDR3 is CASRQYQETQHF. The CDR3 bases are TGTGCCAGCAGACAGTACCAAGAGACCCAGCACTTT.

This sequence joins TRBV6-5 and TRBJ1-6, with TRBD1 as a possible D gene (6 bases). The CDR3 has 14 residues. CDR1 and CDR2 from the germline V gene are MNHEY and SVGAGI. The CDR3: CISSLQGSNSPLHF. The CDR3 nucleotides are TGTATCAGCAGTTTACAGGGTAGCAATTCACCCCTCCACTTT.

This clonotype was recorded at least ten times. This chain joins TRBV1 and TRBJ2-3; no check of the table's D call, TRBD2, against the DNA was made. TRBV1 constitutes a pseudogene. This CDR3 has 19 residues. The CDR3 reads CTSSQVSSGTSGCTDTQYF. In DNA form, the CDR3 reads TGCACCAGCAGCCAAGTATCATCCGGGACTAGCGGATGCACAGATACGCAGTATTTT.

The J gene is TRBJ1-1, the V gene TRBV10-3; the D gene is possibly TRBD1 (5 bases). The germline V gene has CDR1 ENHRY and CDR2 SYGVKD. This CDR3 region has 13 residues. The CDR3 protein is CDISRTGDTEAFF. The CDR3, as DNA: TGTGACATTAGTAGAACAGGTGACACTGAAGCTTTCTTT.

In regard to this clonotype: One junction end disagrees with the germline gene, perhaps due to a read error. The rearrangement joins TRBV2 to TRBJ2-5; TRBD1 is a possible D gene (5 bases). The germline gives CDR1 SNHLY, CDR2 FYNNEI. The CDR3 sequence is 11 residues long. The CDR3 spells CACSEKQAQYF. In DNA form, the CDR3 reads TGTGCCTGCAGTGAAAAACAGGCCCAGTATTTC.

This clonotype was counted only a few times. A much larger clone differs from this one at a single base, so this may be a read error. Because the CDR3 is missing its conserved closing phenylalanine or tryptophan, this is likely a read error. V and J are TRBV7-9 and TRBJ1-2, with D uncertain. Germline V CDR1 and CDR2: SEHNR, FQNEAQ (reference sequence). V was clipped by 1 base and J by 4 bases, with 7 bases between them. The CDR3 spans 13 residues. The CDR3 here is CASSLDVAYGYTL. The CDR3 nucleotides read TGTGCCAGCAGCTTAGATGTGGCCTATGGCTACACCTTA.

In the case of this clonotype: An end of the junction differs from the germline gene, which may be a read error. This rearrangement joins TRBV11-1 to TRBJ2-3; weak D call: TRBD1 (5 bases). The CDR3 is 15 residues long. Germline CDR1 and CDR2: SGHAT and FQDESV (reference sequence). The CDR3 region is CANSLIRGATDTQYF. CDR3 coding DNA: TGTGCCAACAGCTTAATAAGGGGCGCGACAGATACGCAGTATTTT.

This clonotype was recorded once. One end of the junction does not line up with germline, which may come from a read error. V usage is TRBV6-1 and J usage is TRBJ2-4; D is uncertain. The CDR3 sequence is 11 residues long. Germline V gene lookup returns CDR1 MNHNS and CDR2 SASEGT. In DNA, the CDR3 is TGTGCCAGCAGCGCGTCTGACATTCATTACTTC. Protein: CASSASDIHYF.

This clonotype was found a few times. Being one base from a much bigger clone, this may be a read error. Here the CDR3 reads CANRSTGEETQYF. CDR3 nucleotide sequence: TGTGCCAACAGATCTACAGGGGAAGAGACCCAGTACTTC. V gene TRBV28 combines with J gene TRBJ2-5, with 7 bases that match TRBD1. Germline lookup yields CDR1 MDHEN and CDR2 SYDVKM. The J segment lost 3 bases and the V segment lost 10 bases, leaving 8 bases of the junction unmatched. CDR3 length: 13 residues.

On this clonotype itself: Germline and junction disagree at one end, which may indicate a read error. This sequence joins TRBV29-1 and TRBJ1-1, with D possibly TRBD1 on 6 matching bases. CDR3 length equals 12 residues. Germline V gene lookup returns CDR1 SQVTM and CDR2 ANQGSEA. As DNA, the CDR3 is TGCAGCGTTGCCAGACAGGAGGCTGAAGCCTTCTTT. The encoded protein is CSVARQEAEAFF.

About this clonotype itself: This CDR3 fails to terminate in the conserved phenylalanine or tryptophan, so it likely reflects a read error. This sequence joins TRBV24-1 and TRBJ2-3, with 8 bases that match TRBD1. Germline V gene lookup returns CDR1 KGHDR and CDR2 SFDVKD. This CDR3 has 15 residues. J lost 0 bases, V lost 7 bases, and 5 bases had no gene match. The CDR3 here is CATSETGGSTDTQYL. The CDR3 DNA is TGTGCCACCAGCGAAACAGGGGGGAGCACAGATACGCAGTATCTT.

The DNA of the CDR3 is TGTGCCAGCAGTCCGTCAGGGACATTAGGGTTAAGGGATTACACCTTC. Its translation is CASSPSGTLGLRDYTF. This chain connects TRBV28 to TRBJ1-2; the D gene is possibly TRBD1 (6 bases). V lost 5 bases, J lost 11 bases, and 27 bases lay in between. The germline V gene has CDR1 MDHEN and CDR2 SYDVKM. The CDR3 is 16 residues long.

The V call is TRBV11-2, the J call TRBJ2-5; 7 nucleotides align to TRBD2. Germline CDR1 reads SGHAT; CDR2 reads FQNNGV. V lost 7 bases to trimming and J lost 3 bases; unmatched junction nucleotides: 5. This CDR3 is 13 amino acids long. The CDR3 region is CASNWGGEETQYF. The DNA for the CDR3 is TGTGCCAGCAACTGGGGAGGGGAAGAGACCCAGTACTTC.

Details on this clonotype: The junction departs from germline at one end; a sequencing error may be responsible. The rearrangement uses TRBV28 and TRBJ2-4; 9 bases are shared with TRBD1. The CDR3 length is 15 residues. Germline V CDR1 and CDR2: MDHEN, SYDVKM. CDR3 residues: CTSSVTQGARGIQYF. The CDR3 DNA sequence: TGTACCAGCAGTGTCACACAGGGGGCGCGGGGCATTCAGTACTTC.

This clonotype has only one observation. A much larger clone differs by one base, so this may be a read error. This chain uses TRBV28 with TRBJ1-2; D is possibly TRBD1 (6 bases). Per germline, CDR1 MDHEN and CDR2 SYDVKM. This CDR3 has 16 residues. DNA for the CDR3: TGTGCCGGCAGTTTAAGGGGTCAGGGGACTCACTATGGCTACACCTTC. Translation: CAGSLRGQGTHYGYTF.

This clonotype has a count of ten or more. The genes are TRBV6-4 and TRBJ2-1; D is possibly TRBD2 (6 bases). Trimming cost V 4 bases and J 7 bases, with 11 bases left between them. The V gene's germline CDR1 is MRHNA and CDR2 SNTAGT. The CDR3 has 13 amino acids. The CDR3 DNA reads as TGTGCCAGCAGTGTTAGCGGTACAAATGAGCAGTTCTTC. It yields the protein CASSVSGTNEQFF.

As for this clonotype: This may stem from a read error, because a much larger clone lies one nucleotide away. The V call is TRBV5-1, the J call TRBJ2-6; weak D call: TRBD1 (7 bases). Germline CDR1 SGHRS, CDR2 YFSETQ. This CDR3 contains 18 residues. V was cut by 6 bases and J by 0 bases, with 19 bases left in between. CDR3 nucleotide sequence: TGCGCCAGCAACTTAATGGCAGGGGGGAGCTCTGGGGCCAACGTCCTGACTTTC. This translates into CASNLMAGGSSGANVLTF.

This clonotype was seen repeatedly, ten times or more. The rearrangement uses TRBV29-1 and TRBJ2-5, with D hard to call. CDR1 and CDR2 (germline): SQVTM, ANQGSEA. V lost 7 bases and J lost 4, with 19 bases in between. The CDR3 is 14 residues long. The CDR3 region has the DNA TGCAGCGCCCTTACATTTCTTGTGGCAGAGACCCAGTACTTC. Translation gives CSALTFLVAETQYF.

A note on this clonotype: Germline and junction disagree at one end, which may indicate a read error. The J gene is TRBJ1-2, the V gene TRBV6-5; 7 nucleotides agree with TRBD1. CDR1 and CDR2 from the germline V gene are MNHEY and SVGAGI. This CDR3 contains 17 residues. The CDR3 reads CTSGLRYPGGTSYGYTF. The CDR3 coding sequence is TGTACCAGCGGTCTTCGCTATCCAGGGGGTACATCCTATGGCTACACCTTC.

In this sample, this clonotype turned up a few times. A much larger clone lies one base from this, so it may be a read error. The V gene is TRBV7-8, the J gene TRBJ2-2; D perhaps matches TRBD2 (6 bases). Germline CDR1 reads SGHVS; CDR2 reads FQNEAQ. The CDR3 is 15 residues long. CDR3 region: CTSSYGGQYTGELFF. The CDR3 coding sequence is TGTACCAGCAGCTACGGGGGTCAATACACCGGGGAGCTGTTTTTT.

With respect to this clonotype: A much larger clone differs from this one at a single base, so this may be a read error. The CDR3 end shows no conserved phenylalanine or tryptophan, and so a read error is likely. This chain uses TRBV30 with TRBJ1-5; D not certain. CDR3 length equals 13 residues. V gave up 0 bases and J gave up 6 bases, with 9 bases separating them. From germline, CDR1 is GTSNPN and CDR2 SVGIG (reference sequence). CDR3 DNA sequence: TGTGCCTGGAGTGTATATCCGGGTCAGCCCCAGCATATT. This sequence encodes CAWSVYPGQPQHI.

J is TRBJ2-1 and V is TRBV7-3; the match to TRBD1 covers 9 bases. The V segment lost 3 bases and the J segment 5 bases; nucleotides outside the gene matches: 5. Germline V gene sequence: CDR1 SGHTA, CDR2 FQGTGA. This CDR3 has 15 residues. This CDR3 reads CASSFGDRDHNEQFF. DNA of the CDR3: TGTGCCAGCAGCTTCGGGGACAGGGACCACAATGAGCAGTTCTTC.

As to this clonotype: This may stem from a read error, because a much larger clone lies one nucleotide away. In DNA form, the CDR3 reads TGCACCAGCAACCAAGTATCATCCGGGACTAGCGGATGCACAGATACGCAGTATTTT. Translating gives CTSNQVSSGTSGCTDTQYF. The chain combines TRBV1 with TRBJ2-3; the D call TRBD2 from the table was never checked on the DNA. TRBV1 is a pseudogene segment. The length of the CDR3 is 19 residues.

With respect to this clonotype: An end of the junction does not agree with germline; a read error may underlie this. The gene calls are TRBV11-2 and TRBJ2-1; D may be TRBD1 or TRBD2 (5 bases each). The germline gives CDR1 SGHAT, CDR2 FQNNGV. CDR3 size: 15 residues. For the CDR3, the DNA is TGTGCCAGCATCACCAGGGACCCTGCGAACAATGGGCAGTTCTTC. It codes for CASITRDPANNGQFF.

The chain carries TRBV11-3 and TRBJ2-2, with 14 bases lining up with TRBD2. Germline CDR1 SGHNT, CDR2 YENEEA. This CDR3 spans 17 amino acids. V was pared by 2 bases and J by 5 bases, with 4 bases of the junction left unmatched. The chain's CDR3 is CASSLSGTSGSTGELFF. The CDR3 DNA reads TGTGCCAGCAGCTTATCAGGGACTAGCGGGAGTACCGGGGAGCTGTTTTTT.

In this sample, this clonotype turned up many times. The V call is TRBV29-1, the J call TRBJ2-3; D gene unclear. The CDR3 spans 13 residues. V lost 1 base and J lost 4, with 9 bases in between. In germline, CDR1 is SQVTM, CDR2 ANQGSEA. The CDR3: CSVEVSWADTQYF. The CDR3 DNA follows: TGCAGCGTTGAAGTCTCGTGGGCAGATACGCAGTATTTT.

Here the CDR3 DNA reads TGTCCAAGCAGCCTGGGACTAGCGGGAGAAGGTGAGAATGAGCAGTTCTTC. Protein: CPSSLGLAGEGENEQFF. The chain joins TRBV11-1 to TRBJ2-1; 14 bases are a match to TRBD2. The CDR3 covers 17 residues. Germline loops: CDR1 SGHAT, CDR2 FQDESV (reference sequence). The full variable domain, with the rest looked up from reference TRBV11-1 and TRBJ2-1, is EAEVAQSPRYKITEKSQAVAFWCDPISGHATLYWYRQILGQGPELLVQFQDESVVDDSQLPKDRFSAERLKGVDSTLKIQPAELGDSAMYLCPSSLGLAGEGENEQFFGPGTRLTVL.

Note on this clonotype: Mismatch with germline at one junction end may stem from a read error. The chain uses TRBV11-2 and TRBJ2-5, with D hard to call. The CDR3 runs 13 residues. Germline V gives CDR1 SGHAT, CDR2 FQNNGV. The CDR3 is CASSLNDAYKQYF. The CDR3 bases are TGCGCCAGCAGCTTAAATGATGCCTATAAGCAGTACTTC.

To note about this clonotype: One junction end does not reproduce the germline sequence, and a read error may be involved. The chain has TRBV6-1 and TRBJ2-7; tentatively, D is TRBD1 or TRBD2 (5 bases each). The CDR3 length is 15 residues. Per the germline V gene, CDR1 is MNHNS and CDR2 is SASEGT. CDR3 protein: CACSEPGRRFNEQYF. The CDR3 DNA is TGTGCCTGCAGTGAACCGGGACGCCGGTTCAACGAGCAATACTTC.

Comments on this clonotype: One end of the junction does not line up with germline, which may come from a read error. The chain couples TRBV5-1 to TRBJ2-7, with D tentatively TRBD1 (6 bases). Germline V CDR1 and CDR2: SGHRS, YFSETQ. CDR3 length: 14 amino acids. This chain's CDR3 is CAGSHGTPSYEQYF. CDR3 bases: TGCGCCGGCAGCCATGGGACACCCTCCTACGAGCAGTACTTC. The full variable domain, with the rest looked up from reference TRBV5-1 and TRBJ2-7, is KAGVTQTPRYLIKTRGQQVTLSCSPISGHRSVSWYQQTPGQGLQFLFEYFSETQRNKGNFPGRFSGRQFSNSRSEMNVSTLELGDSALYLCAGSHGTPSYEQYFGPGTRLTVT.